The T cell receptor (beta chain) described here comes from a study of T cells in Graves' hyperthyroidism and ophthalmopathy. Study conclusions and caveats: Most clonotypes expanded in the thyroid (above 0.001) were also present in blood.

It was considered stable Graves' hyperthyroidism when ophthalmopathy did not progress within 18 months. The authors took PBMCs from over 8.5 ml fresh peripheral blood. What was amplified from RNA transcripts were TCR beta CDR3 regions. The HTBI set primed first-round TCR CDR3 RT-PCR. TCRdb analysed the multiplex PCR reads with MiXCR anew, one entry per CDR3 protein. The data contain a few hundred thousand distinct CDR3 sequences, approximately 25% of them singletons. Comments on this clonotype: Its specificity is unknown.

Trimming at V came to 0 bases and at J to 5 bases, leaving 5 bases not matched to a gene. The germline V gene encodes CDR1 SEHNR and CDR2 FQNEAQ (reference sequence). There are 15 residues in the CDR3. This sequence originates from a man aged 50-60 years with Graves' hyperthyroidism. The sample consisted of blood. The V call is TRBV7-9, the J call TRBJ2-7; 9 nucleotides line up with TRBD1. CDR3 sequence reads: CASSLALGQGHEQYF. As DNA, the CDR3 is TGTGCCAGCAGCTTAGCCCTGGGACAGGGTCACGAGCAGTACTTC.